Listed below are T cell receptor beta chains from one sample, sequenced in a study of early T cells in non-severe SARS-CoV-2 infection. One entry per CDR3 protein, called by TCRdb with MiXCR from the 5' RACE reads. The sample holds fewer than 50,000 distinct CDR3 sequences; about 7% are singletons and the top ten take under 9.5%. Sequenced sample: whole blood. The receptors originated from an adult who was a healthcare worker with PCR-confirmed SARS-CoV-2 infection or an uninfected control (not recorded which). CDR3s include the opening cysteine and the closing phenylalanine or tryptophan. Fields, in order: clone size, J gene, D gene, V gene, CDR3 protein, CDR3 DNA. A D gene is named only where the DNA matches it firmly. Clone size is not always given. Where it is, it says once, few, many or a class for expanded clones.

size: few; J: TRBJ2-5; D: -; V: TRBV24-1; CDR3: CATSDTAFGGETQYF; DNA: TGTGCCACCAGTGACACCGCTTTCGGGGGAGAGACCCAGTACTTC
size: -; J: TRBJ2-2; D: -; V: TRBV3-1; CDR3: CAASQGTGELFF; DNA: TGTGCCGCCTCGCAAGGGACCGGGGAGCTGTTTTTT
size: many; J: TRBJ2-1; D: -; V: TRBV24-1; CDR3: CATSDPSGGNYNEQFF; DNA: TGTGCCACCAGTGATCCGTCTGGGGGAAATTACAATGAGCAGTTCTTC
size: -; J: TRBJ2-1; D: TRBD1; V: TRBV5-6; CDR3: CASSSRGFINEQFF; DNA: TGTGCCAGCAGCTCCAGGGGGTTTATCAATGAGCAGTTCTTC
size: -; J: TRBJ1-5; D: TRBD1; V: TRBV28; CDR3: CASSFLGTEGNQPQHF; DNA: TGTGCCAGCAGTTTCCTCGGGACAGAGGGCAATCAGCCCCAGCATTTT
size: few; J: TRBJ2-1; D: -; V: TRBV2; CDR3: CASNFLQDYNEQFF; DNA: TGTGCCAGCAATTTCCTCCAGGATTACAATGAGCAGTTCTTC
size: few; J: TRBJ2-3; D: -; V: TRBV7-2; CDR3: CASSTRGSGTDTQYF; DNA: TGTGCCAGCAGCACGAGGGGCTCAGGCACAGATACGCAGTATTTT
size: -; J: TRBJ1-1; D: TRBD1; V: TRBV20-1; CDR3: CSASGDSRDTEAFF; DNA: TGCAGTGCTAGTGGGGACAGCCGGGACACTGAAGCTTTCTTT
size: many; J: TRBJ2-1; D: -; V: TRBV6-2/TRBV6-3; CDR3: CASNPAGSRRHEQFF; DNA: TGTGCCAGCAACCCCGCAGGTAGCCGTAGACATGAGCAGTTCTTC
size: many; J: TRBJ2-5; D: -; V: TRBV29-1; CDR3: CSVEVGGGETQYF; DNA: TGCAGCGTTGAAGTAGGAGGAGGGGAGACCCAGTACTTC
size: -; J: TRBJ2-3; D: -; V: TRBV13; CDR3: CASSSPLTASTDTQYF; DNA: TGTGCCAGCAGCTCTCCACTGACAGCTAGCACAGATACGCAGTATTTT
size: few; J: TRBJ2-3; D: TRBD2; V: TRBV5-1; CDR3: CASSLGLAGTDTQYF; DNA: TGCGCCAGCAGCCTAGGACTAGCGGGCACAGATACGCAGTATTTT
size: few; J: TRBJ2-7; D: -; V: TRBV7-9; CDR3: CASSSSFAVYEQYF; DNA: TGTGCCAGCAGCTCATCCTTCGCCGTCTACGAGCAGTACTTC
size: -; J: TRBJ1-5; D: -; V: TRBV28; CDR3: CASTTGVRPQHF; DNA: TGTGCCAGCACCACGGGGGTAAGGCCCCAGCATTTT
size: -; J: TRBJ2-1; D: -; V: TRBV12-3/TRBV12-4; CDR3: CASSFLGNEQFF; DNA: TGTGCCAGCAGTTTCCTGGGCAATGAGCAGTTCTTC
size: many; J: TRBJ1-6; D: -; V: TRBV7-9; CDR3: CASSFEAALHF; DNA: TGCGCCAGCAGCTTCGAAGCAGCCCTCCACTTT
size: many; J: TRBJ2-3; D: -; V: TRBV20-1; CDR3: CSGRGASSTDTQYF; DNA: TGCAGTGGCCGGGGGGCATCTAGCACAGATACGCAGTATTTT
size: many; J: TRBJ2-7; D: -; V: TRBV12-3/TRBV12-4; CDR3: CASRRDAAYEQYF; DNA: TGTGCCAGCAGACGGGACGCGGCCTACGAGCAGTACTTC
size: many; J: TRBJ1-3; D: TRBD1; V: TRBV29-1; CDR3: CSAWTGGNTIYF; DNA: TGCAGCGCGTGGACAGGTGGAAACACCATATATTTT
size: few; J: TRBJ2-1; D: TRBD2; V: TRBV5-1; CDR3: CASSRRPSLLAGGGNEQFF; DNA: TGCGCCAGCAGCCGAAGACCTAGCCTCCTAGCGGGAGGGGGCAATGAGCAGTTCTTC
size: -; J: TRBJ1-1; D: -; V: TRBV6-2/TRBV6-3; CDR3: CASSYPRTGETEAFF; DNA: TGTGCCAGCAGTTACCCGAGGACTGGTGAAACTGAAGCTTTCTTT
size: -; J: TRBJ1-5; D: TRBD1; V: TRBV2; CDR3: CASNLDRGSEPQHF; DNA: TGTGCCAGCAACCTAGACAGGGGGAGTGAGCCCCAGCATTTT
size: many; J: TRBJ2-1; D: TRBD1; V: TRBV10-3; CDR3: CAIRHRDRFGEQFF; DNA: TGTGCCATCAGGCACCGGGACAGATTCGGCGAGCAGTTCTTC
size: -; J: TRBJ2-3; D: -; V: TRBV5-1; CDR3: CASSLRTSTDTQYF; DNA: TGCGCCAGCAGCTTAAGGACCAGCACAGATACGCAGTATTTT
size: few; J: TRBJ2-1; D: -; V: TRBV6-5; CDR3: CASTPGPYNEQFF; DNA: TGTGCCAGCACCCCGGGGCCCTACAATGAGCAGTTCTTC
size: many; J: TRBJ1-2; D: -; V: TRBV6-5; CDR3: CASRIKDNRGYTF; DNA: TGTGCCAGCAGAATTAAGGACAATCGGGGCTACACCTTC
size: -; J: TRBJ2-2; D: -; V: TRBV7-2; CDR3: CASVLNTGELFF; DNA: TGTGCCAGCGTCTTGAACACCGGGGAGCTGTTTTTT
size: -; J: TRBJ2-3; D: -; V: TRBV12-3/TRBV12-4; CDR3: CASSLDGPDTQYF; DNA: TGTGCCAGCAGTTTAGATGGTCCAGATACGCAGTATTTT
size: many; J: TRBJ2-7; D: -; V: TRBV10-2; CDR3: CASSERFSTTSGF; DNA: TGCGCCAGCAGTGAGCGGTTCTCAACCACCTCGGGTTTC
size: many; J: TRBJ2-1; D: TRBD1; V: TRBV29-1; CDR3: CSVEGGQGIYGEQFF; DNA: TGCAGCGTTGAAGGTGGACAGGGAATATACGGGGAGCAGTTCTTC
size: few; J: TRBJ1-4; D: -; V: TRBV28; CDR3: CASSFSGPYSKLFF; DNA: TGTGCCAGCAGCTTCTCTGGGCCCTACTCAAAACTGTTTTTT
size: -; J: TRBJ2-1; D: -; V: TRBV7-7; CDR3: CASSSALHLGSEQFF; DNA: TGTGCCAGCAGCTCCGCTCTTCACCTAGGGAGTGAGCAGTTCTTC
size: -; J: TRBJ2-2; D: -; V: TRBV4-2; CDR3: CASSQGSLGTGELFF; DNA: TGTGCCAGCAGCCAAGGCAGTCTGGGCACCGGGGAGCTGTTTTTT
size: few; J: TRBJ2-7; D: -; V: TRBV15; CDR3: CATSRDRRIYEQYF; DNA: TGTGCCACCAGCAGAGATAGGCGGATCTACGAGCAGTACTTC
size: many; J: TRBJ1-4; D: -; V: TRBV7-2; CDR3: CASSFGVNEKLFF; DNA: TGTGCCAGCAGCTTCGGAGTTAATGAAAAACTGTTTTTT
size: few; J: TRBJ1-5; D: -; V: TRBV4-2; CDR3: CASSLKQDSNQPQHF; DNA: TGTGCCAGCAGCCTTAAACAGGATAGCAATCAGCCCCAGCATTTT
size: few; J: TRBJ1-1; D: -; V: TRBV7-2; CDR3: CASSLVGSIQAFF; DNA: TGTGCCAGCAGCTTAGTCGGGTCAATTCAGGCTTTCTTT
size: many; J: TRBJ2-5; D: TRBD1; V: TRBV20-1; CDR3: CSAIAGGLSQETQYF; DNA: TGCAGTGCTATCGCAGGGGGCTTAAGCCAAGAGACCCAGTACTTC
size: -; J: TRBJ2-3; D: TRBD2; V: TRBV20-1; CDR3: CSAPRGTIAPTDTQYF; DNA: TGCAGTGCTCCCCGCGGGACTATCGCACCCACAGATACGCAGTATTTT
size: many; J: TRBJ2-5; D: -; V: TRBV29-1; CDR3: CSVEEGRQETQYF; DNA: TGCAGCGTTGAGGAGGGTAGGCAAGAGACCCAGTACTTC
size: -; J: TRBJ1-1; D: -; V: TRBV5-1; CDR3: CASSLGRTLSNTVAFF; DNA: TGCGCCAGCAGCTTAGGCAGGACTTTATCGAACACTGTAGCTTTCTTT
size: many; J: TRBJ2-3; D: -; V: TRBV5-1; CDR3: CASSLGASRDTQYF; DNA: TGCGCCAGCAGCTTGGGGGCTAGCCGAGATACGCAGTATTTT
size: many; J: TRBJ1-2; D: -; V: TRBV4-2; CDR3: CASSQAGGLHGYTF; DNA: TGTGCCAGCAGCCAAGCTGGGGGACTCCATGGCTACACCTTC
size: many; J: TRBJ1-2; D: -; V: TRBV29-1; CDR3: CSVGDTGDSNYGYTF; DNA: TGCAGCGTTGGGGATACGGGGGATTCTAACTATGGCTACACCTTC
size: -; J: TRBJ2-5; D: -; V: TRBV5-1; CDR3: CASSLGAAQQETQYF; DNA: TGCGCCAGCAGCTTAGGGGCAGCACAACAAGAGACCCAGTACTTC
size: -; J: TRBJ2-7; D: -; V: TRBV7-2; CDR3: CASSLAGGPDSYEQYF; DNA: TGTGCCAGCAGCTTAGCGGGGGGACCCGACTCCTACGAGCAGTACTTC
size: many; J: TRBJ1-1; D: -; V: TRBV7-6; CDR3: CASSLYGGTEAFF; DNA: TGTGCCAGCAGCTTATATGGGGGCACTGAAGCTTTCTTT
size: few; J: TRBJ1-1; D: -; V: TRBV7-3; CDR3: CASRGPSSTEAFF; DNA: TGTGCCAGCAGAGGTCCCAGTAGCACTGAAGCTTTCTTT
size: many; J: TRBJ1-5; D: -; V: TRBV6-4; CDR3: CASSDTTWTEASNQPQHF; DNA: TGTGCCAGCAGTGACACTACCTGGACTGAGGCTAGCAATCAGCCCCAGCATTTT
size: -; J: TRBJ2-3; D: -; V: TRBV11-2; CDR3: CASSFIWGSSDTQYF; DNA: TGTGCCAGCAGCTTTATTTGGGGGAGCAGCGATACGCAGTATTTT
size: few; J: TRBJ2-3; D: -; V: TRBV19; CDR3: CASSIETTDTQYF; DNA: TGTGCCAGTAGTATAGAAACGACAGATACGCAGTATTTT
size: many; J: TRBJ1-1; D: -; V: TRBV29-1; CDR3: CSVDGKGGGMNTEAFF; DNA: TGCAGCGTTGACGGAAAGGGCGGGGGGATGAACACTGAAGCTTTCTTT
size: many; J: TRBJ2-7; D: TRBD1; V: TRBV7-2; CDR3: CASSLLGQGYEQYF; DNA: TGTGCCAGCAGCTTACTCGGACAGGGATACGAGCAGTACTTC
size: many; J: TRBJ2-7; D: -; V: TRBV28; CDR3: CASRRDSYEQYF; DNA: TGTGCCAGCAGGCGGGACTCCTACGAGCAGTACTTC
size: many; J: TRBJ1-2; D: TRBD1; V: TRBV29-1; CDR3: CSVRDRAFYGYTF; DNA: TGCAGCGTTAGGGACAGGGCCTTCTATGGCTACACCTTC
size: -; J: TRBJ2-7; D: -; V: TRBV11-2; CDR3: CASSYLSYEQYF; DNA: TGTGCCAGCAGCTACCTATCCTACGAGCAGTACTTC
size: many; J: TRBJ1-1; D: -; V: TRBV4-3; CDR3: CASSPERGYAEAFF; DNA: TGCGCCAGCAGCCCGGAACGGGGATACGCTGAAGCTTTCTTT
size: -; J: TRBJ2-7; D: TRBD1; V: TRBV20-1; CDR3: CSARENTGGLGYEQYF; DNA: TGCAGTGCTAGAGAGAATACAGGGGGCTTGGGGTACGAGCAGTACTTC
size: -; J: TRBJ1-2; D: TRBD1; V: TRBV7-9; CDR3: CASSLPTGDYGYTF; DNA: TGTGCCAGCAGTTTACCCACAGGGGACTATGGCTACACCTTC